This paragraph reports one TCR beta chain. Its target is unknown. Each patient experienced a relapse that followed autologous stem cell transplantation, and brentuximab vedotin exposure varied. The sample is drawn from a study of PD-1 blockade in classical Hodgkin lymphoma. As for the study in general: Patients were dosed intravenously with nivolumab at 3 mg/kg every 2 weeks. Findings and caveats of the study: With CD4+ cells, TCR diversity rose significantly by C4D1, but not with CD8+ cells. Baseline TCR diversity was reportedly lower in newly diagnosed patients than in healthy donors. It was reported as lower still in relapsed/refractory patients.

Only in-frame clones appear in the TCRdb table, and some are missing; sequencing was by immunoSEQ multiplex PCR. The sample lists 15,000 or so clones, approximately 86% occurring once. Germline V CDR1 and CDR2: MNHEY, SVGAGI. The CDR3 totals 15 residues. The junction had 19 bases not matched to a gene; V was cut back by 5 bases and J by 13 bases. This TCR was sampled from a human donor with classical Hodgkin lymphoma. This chain connects TRBV6-5 to TRBJ1-1, with 7 bases that match TRBD1. The sequenced sample was peripheral blood mononuclear cells (PBMCs), obtained at baseline. As DNA, the CDR3 is TGTGCCAGCAGTGCCGCCGGGACAGTCCCTCCTGAGGATTTCTTT. As protein: CASSAAGTVPPEDFF.